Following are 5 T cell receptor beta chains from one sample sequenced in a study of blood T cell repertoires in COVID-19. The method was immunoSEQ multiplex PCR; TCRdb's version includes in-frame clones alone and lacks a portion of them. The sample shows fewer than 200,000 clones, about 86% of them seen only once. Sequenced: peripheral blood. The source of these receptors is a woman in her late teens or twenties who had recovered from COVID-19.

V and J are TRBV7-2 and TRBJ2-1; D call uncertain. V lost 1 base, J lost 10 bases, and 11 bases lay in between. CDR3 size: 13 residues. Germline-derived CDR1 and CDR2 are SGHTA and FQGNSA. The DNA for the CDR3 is TGTGCCAGCAGCTTAGGAGGATCCCCCGAGCAGTTCTTC. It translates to CASSLGGSPEQFF.

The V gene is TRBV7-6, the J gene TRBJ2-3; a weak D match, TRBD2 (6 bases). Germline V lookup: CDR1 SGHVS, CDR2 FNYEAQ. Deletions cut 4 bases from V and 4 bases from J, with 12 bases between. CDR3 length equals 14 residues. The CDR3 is CASSSLGGADTQYF. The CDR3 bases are TGTGCCAGCAGCTCCCTAGGAGGGGCAGATACGCAGTATTTT.

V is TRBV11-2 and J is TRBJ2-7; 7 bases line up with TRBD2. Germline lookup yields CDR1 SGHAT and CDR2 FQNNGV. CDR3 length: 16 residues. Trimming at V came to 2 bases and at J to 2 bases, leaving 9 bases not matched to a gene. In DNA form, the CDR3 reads TGTGCCAGCAGCTTAACCCCCGGGACTACTCCCTACGAGCAGTACTTC. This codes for CASSLTPGTTPYEQYF.

CDR3 sequence: CASSLAQRTDTQYF. The CDR3 DNA reads as TGCGCCAGCAGCTTGGCGCAGCGGACAGATACGCAGTATTTT. The chain uses TRBV5-1 and TRBJ2-3, with D possibly being TRBD2 (5 bases). The CDR3 contains 14 residues. CDR1 SGHRS and CDR2 YFSETQ come from the germline V gene. V lost 0 bases and J 3 bases, leaving 8 bases between the germline ends.

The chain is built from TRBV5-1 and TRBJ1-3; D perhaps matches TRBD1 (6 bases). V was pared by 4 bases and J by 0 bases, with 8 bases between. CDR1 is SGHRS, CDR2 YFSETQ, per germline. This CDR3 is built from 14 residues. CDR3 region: CASSAGVSGNTIYF. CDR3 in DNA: TGCGCCAGCAGCGCAGGGGTCTCTGGAAACACCATATATTTT.